One and the same sample provided the 9 T cell receptor beta chains below, sequenced in a study of T cells in Graves' hyperthyroidism and ophthalmopathy. The TCR beta CDR3 regions underwent amplification using RNA transcripts as the source. Primed by the HTBI set, a first-round RT-PCR was run on the TCR CDR3. MiXCR, applied by TCRdb to the multiplex PCR reads, yields one record per CDR3 protein. This table has hundreds of thousands of distinct CDR3 sequences, about 45% appearing once. Sequencing was done on a sample of peripheral blood or thyroid tissue (not recorded which). These receptors all come from an adult man with Graves' disease, either hyperthyroidism or ophthalmopathy (not recorded which).

This chain joins TRBV19 and TRBJ2-3; TRBD2 matches 9 bases. CDR1 is LNHDA and CDR2 is SQIVND in the germline V gene (reference sequence). The junction had 7 bases not matched to a gene; V was cut back by 0 bases and J by 6 bases. This CDR3 spans 16 amino acids. CDR3: CASSIDSSGLADTQYF. The CDR3, as DNA: TGTGCCAGTAGTATAGATTCTTCAGGACTAGCGGATACGCAGTATTTT.

As regards this clonotype: One end of the junction is discordant with germline, which a read error may explain. The chain recombines TRBV10-3 with TRBJ2-7; D unresolved. This CDR3 contains 13 residues. The germline CDR1 and CDR2 sequences are ENHRY and SYGVKD. The CDR3 sequence: CASSEGPPYEQYF. As DNA, the CDR3 is TGTGCCAGCAGTGAAGGCCCCCCCTACGAGCAGTACTTC.

The chain uses TRBV11-3 and TRBJ1-5; 9 nucleotides match TRBD1. Losses at the gene ends were 4 bases for V and 3 bases for J; bases not matched to a gene: 7. Germline CDR1 SGHNT, CDR2 YENEEA. This CDR3 comprises 16 residues. This CDR3 is CASSSTGGQFNQPQHF. The CDR3 coding sequence is TGTGCCAGCAGCTCTACAGGGGGCCAATTCAATCAGCCCCAGCATTTT.

This clonotype came up many times. The J gene is TRBJ2-5, the V gene TRBV10-2; the match to TRBD1 covers 7 bases. Trimming removed 7 bases from V and 5 bases from J; junction bases left unmatched: 10. CDR1 and CDR2 from the germline V gene are WSHSY and SAAADI. The CDR3 runs to 14 residues. The CDR3 reads CASTSTGPAETQYF. The CDR3 DNA reads as TGCGCCAGCACTTCGACAGGGCCAGCGGAGACCCAGTACTTC.

A note on this clonotype: This sequence may be a read error, since a much larger clone differs from it by one base. The chain uses TRBV2 and TRBJ1-4; D gene uncertain. The CDR3 loop spans 13 amino acids. The germline gives CDR1 SNHLY, CDR2 FYNNEI. The CDR3 protein is CTSSRTENEKLFF. The CDR3 nucleotides are TGTACCAGCAGTAGAACAGAGAATGAAAAACTGTTTTTT.

With respect to this clonotype: The junction does not match germline at one end; this may be a read error. The rearrangement uses TRBV5-1 and TRBJ2-2; 7 nucleotides line up with TRBD1. The CDR3 is 15 amino acids. Per the germline V gene, CDR1 is SGHRS and CDR2 is YFSETQ. The CDR3 region is CASSRGTANTRELFF. The CDR3 DNA reads as TGCGCCAGCAGCCGTGGGACAGCGAACACCAGGGAGCTGTTTTTT.

In this sample, this clonotype turned up a few times. The rearrangement uses TRBV14 and TRBJ1-2; 9 nucleotides match TRBD1. Per the germline V gene, CDR1 is SGHDN and CDR2 is FVKESK. J was trimmed by 6 bases and V by 0 bases; bases with no gene match: 5. The CDR3 has 15 amino acids. This CDR3 is CASSQDIGTGHGYTF. In nucleotides, the CDR3 is TGTGCCAGCAGCCAAGATATTGGGACAGGGCATGGCTACACCTTC.

There are many counts of this clonotype. The chain couples TRBV29-1 to TRBJ1-1, with 7 bases identical to TRBD1. Trimming removed 7 bases from V and 1 base from J; junction bases left unmatched: 9. This CDR3 contains 14 residues. Germline values: CDR1 SQVTM, CDR2 ANQGSEA. The CDR3 sequence: CSADRGQKNTEAFF. Here the CDR3 DNA reads TGCAGCGCTGATAGGGGACAGAAGAACACTGAAGCTTTCTTT.

This chain links TRBV7-2 with TRBJ2-7, with D perhaps matching TRBD1 (6 bases). The CDR3 sequence is 13 residues long. Germline lookup yields CDR1 SGHTA and CDR2 FQGNSA. Trimming stripped 8 bases from V and 7 bases from J, with 18 bases between. The DNA of the CDR3 is TGTGCCAGCTCACCGGGACACCTTGGTGAGCAGTACTTC. It is translated as CASSPGHLGEQYF.